Each of the 11 T cell receptor beta chains below was sequenced from the same sample in a study of T cell changes during pregnancy in multiple sclerosis. Here immunoSEQ multiplex PCR was the method, and the copy in TCRdb shows in-frame clones only, minus some. This table holds just over 90,000 clones, roughly 89% found once. Specimen: peripheral blood, collected after pregnancy. The receptors come from a female donor in good health, enrolled as a control in a pregnancy study.

The chain employs TRBV18 and TRBJ2-1; 8 nucleotides match TRBD2. CDR3 size: 14 residues. Germline loops: CDR1 KGHSH, CDR2 LQKENI. V gave up 5 bases and J gave up 5 bases; unmatched junction bases: 5. The CDR3 spells CASSIERGNNEQFF. The DNA for the CDR3 is TGTGCCAGCTCAATAGAGCGGGGGAACAATGAGCAGTTCTTC.

CDR3: CASSLGGSSGNTIYF. CDR3 DNA sequence: TGCGCCAGCAGCTTGGGCGGAAGCTCTGGAAACACCATATATTTT. The V gene is TRBV5-1, the J gene TRBJ1-3; D is unresolved. This CDR3 comprises 15 residues. Germline lookup yields CDR1 SGHRS and CDR2 YFSETQ. The V end was cut by 0 bases, the J end by 0 bases, with 7 bases between.

This clone was observed a handful of times. V and J are TRBV7-9 and TRBJ1-2; TRBD1 aligns across 9 bases. The CDR3 has 16 residues. V was pared by 4 bases and J by 6 bases, with 12 bases of the junction left unmatched. The germline V gene encodes CDR1 SEHNR and CDR2 FQNEAQ (reference sequence). The CDR3 region is CASSSDTGQGGHGYTF. CDR3 coding DNA: TGTGCCAGCAGCTCTGATACGGGACAGGGTGGGCATGGCTACACCTTC.

This sequence joins TRBV5-4 and TRBJ1-6, with TRBD1 identical over 7 bases. Germline V lookup: CDR1 SGHNT, CDR2 YYREEE (reference sequence). This CDR3 is built from 18 residues. V shed 4 bases and J 0 bases; nucleotides not matched to a gene: 10. DNA of the CDR3: TGTGCCAGCAGCGGCGGGACAGTGAAGCACTCCTATAATTCACCCCTCCACTTT. Encoded protein: CASSGGTVKHSYNSPLHF.

The chain is built from TRBV5-1 and TRBJ1-5; D remains unclear. Germline V gene sequence: CDR1 SGHRS, CDR2 YFSETQ. Trimming removed 5 bases at V and 3 bases at J, with 9 bases between. CDR3 length: 13 residues. The DNA of the CDR3 is TGCGCCAGCAGGGAGGCGTCCAATCAGCCCCAGCATTTT. It encodes CASREASNQPQHF.

The count of this clone is one. CDR3 nucleotides: TGTGCCAGCAGCCGCGGGGACGGTGGAAACACCATATATTTT. This sequence encodes CASSRGDGGNTIYF. The genes are TRBV7-2 and TRBJ1-3; maybe TRBD1 (5 bases). Trimming stripped 5 bases from V and 3 bases from J, with 11 bases between. Looked up from germline, CDR1 is SGHTA and CDR2 is FQGNSA. The CDR3 contains 14 residues.

This clone was seen only a few times. This sequence joins TRBV9 and TRBJ1-2, with D unclear. V was clipped by 0 bases and J by 4 bases, with 16 bases between them. There are 16 residues in the CDR3. In germline, CDR1 is SGDLS, CDR2 YYNGEE. Here the CDR3 DNA reads TGTGCCAGCAGCGTAGGGTCAACAGAGCTGGTCTATGGCTACACCTTC. It codes for CASSVGSTELVYGYTF.

The rearrangement uses TRBV10-3 and TRBJ2-5; D is uncertain. The better agreement between TRBJ2-7 and the DNA end casts doubt on the J call. Germline loops: CDR1 ENHRY, CDR2 SYGVKD. The CDR3 loop spans 12 amino acids. The DNA for the CDR3 is TGTGCCATCAGTGAGTCATTATACGAGCAGTACTTC. Its protein is CAISESLYEQYF.

The chain carries TRBV6-4 and TRBJ2-2; D is ambiguous. Germline lookup yields CDR1 MRHNA and CDR2 SNTAGT. The CDR3 covers 14 residues. The V and J ends lost 5 bases and 3 bases respectively, with 10 bases between them. The CDR3 loop is CASSLVRDTGELFF. Written as DNA, the CDR3 is TGTGCCAGCAGTCTGGTCCGGGACACCGGGGAGCTGTTTTTT.

The chain links TRBV28 to TRBJ1-3; D call uncertain. This CDR3 comprises 14 residues. The V and J ends lost 9 bases and 4 bases respectively, with 16 bases between them. Germline loops: CDR1 MDHEN, CDR2 SYDVKM. The CDR3 nucleotides are TGTGCCAGTTCCGACATCGATCGGGGAAACACCATATATTTT. It specifies CASSDIDRGNTIYF. The whole variable domain, filled in from reference TRBV28 and TRBJ1-3, reads DVKVTQSSRYLVKRTGEKVFLECVQDMDHENMFWYRQDPGLGLRLIYFSYDVKMKEKGDIPEGYSVSREKKERFSLILESASTNQTSMYLCASSDIDRGNTIYFGEGSWLTVV.

The chain employs TRBV5-4 and TRBJ2-5; 9 bases match TRBD2. Germline CDR1 is SGHNT and CDR2 is YYREEE (reference sequence). The V segment lost 4 bases and the J segment 4 bases; nucleotides outside the gene matches: 14. The CDR3 runs to 17 residues. The CDR3 protein is CASSPPGRGGLGETQYF. In DNA form, the CDR3 reads TGTGCCAGCAGCCCCCCCGGGCGGGGGGGTTTAGGAGAGACCCAGTACTTC.